These 10 T cell receptor beta chains were sequenced from one sample in a study of graft-versus-host responses after intestinal transplantation. The protocol was immunoSEQ multiplex PCR, while the TCRdb copy is restricted to in-frame clones and leaves out a portion. Of under 20,000 clones listed, 75% to 95% are singletons. Here the sequenced sample was PBMCs, taken less than 400 days after transplant. The receptors were gathered from a human patient who received an intestinal transplant, so some T cells may come from the graft donor.

The rearrangement links TRBV11-2 to TRBJ2-1; 11 bases align to TRBD2. The germline gives CDR1 SGHAT, CDR2 FQNNGV. The CDR3 has 18 residues. Trimming took 5 bases from V and 0 from J; bases not matched to a gene: 9. CDR3 sequence: CASSLRLAGSHSYNEQFF. In DNA, the CDR3 is TGTGCCAGCAGCCTCCGACTAGCGGGGTCCCACTCCTACAATGAGCAGTTCTTC.

The chain joins TRBV10-3 to TRBJ2-3, with TRBD2 matching 12 bases. Trimming took 6 bases from V and 4 from J; bases not matched to a gene: 5. CDR3 size: 15 residues. CDR1 is ENHRY, CDR2 SYGVKD, per germline. CDR3 sequence reads: CAISRLAGASDTQYF. CDR3 bases: TGTGCCATCAGCAGACTAGCGGGGGCCTCAGATACGCAGTATTTT.

The chain couples TRBV7-6 to TRBJ2-5; D gene unclear. The CDR3 has 14 residues. Trimming pared 1 base from V and 5 bases from J, leaving 11 bases between. Germline lookup yields CDR1 SGHVS and CDR2 FNYEAQ. The CDR3 region has the DNA TGTGCCAGCAGCTTAGAGGCTGGATCCGAGACCCAGTACTTC. Encoded protein: CASSLEAGSETQYF.

The V gene is TRBV6-5, the J gene TRBJ1-4; no clear D. With 8 bases removed from V and 8 bases from J, the gap between germline ends came to 15 bases. The length of the CDR3 is 13 residues. Germline CDR1 is MNHEY and CDR2 is SVGAGI. DNA of the CDR3: TGTGCCAGCGGTAGGGTCCGAGTAGAAAAACTGTTTTTT. Its translation is CASGRVRVEKLFF.

The genes are TRBV5-6 and TRBJ1-5; D unclear. V lost 2 bases and J lost 4, with 4 bases in between. Looked up from germline, CDR1 is SGHDT and CDR2 is YYEEEE. The CDR3 is 12 amino acids. The CDR3 protein is CASSFLNQPQHF. The CDR3 DNA reads as TGTGCCAGCAGCTTTCTGAATCAGCCCCAGCATTTT.

The chain joins TRBV10-3 to TRBJ2-7; unclear D gene. This CDR3 is built from 12 residues. The germline CDR1 and CDR2 sequences are ENHRY and SYGVKD. The germline V and J ends were trimmed by 5 bases and 5 bases, with 10 bases remaining between them. DNA of the CDR3: TGTGCCATCAGTCCTGGGGTCAACGAGCAGTACTTC. Its translation is CAISPGVNEQYF.

V and J are TRBV7-8 and TRBJ2-1; TRBD2 is a possible D gene (5 bases). This CDR3 region has 15 residues. V lost 3 bases, J lost 6 bases, and 15 bases lay in between. CDR1 is SGHVS and CDR2 is FQNEAQ in the germline V gene. The CDR3 coding sequence is TGTGCCAGCAGCTTTACCCCGGGAACCCTCAATGAGCAGTTCTTC. Translated: CASSFTPGTLNEQFF.

The V gene is TRBV4-1, the J gene TRBJ1-5; no clear D. The CDR3 is 13 residues long. V was cut by 4 bases and J by 7 bases, with 11 bases left in between. Per germline, CDR1 MGHRA and CDR2 YSYEKL. The CDR3 DNA is TGCGCCAGCAGCCGCTCGGGAATGCAGCCCCAGCATTTT. As protein: CASSRSGMQPQHF.

The chain combines TRBV2 with TRBJ2-5; no reliable D call. V shed 10 bases and J shed 2 bases, with 8 bases lying between them. CDR1 is SNHLY and CDR2 is FYNNEI in the germline V gene. The CDR3 contains 11 residues. The CDR3 coding sequence is TGTGCCACTCGGGTGCAAGAGACCCAGTACTTC. It encodes CATRVQETQYF.

V gene TRBV6-1 combines with J gene TRBJ2-7, with 10 nucleotides matching TRBD1. V dropped 4 bases and J dropped 6; count of bases not matched to a gene: 9. Germline values: CDR1 MNHNS, CDR2 SASEGT. CDR3 length: 15 amino acids. In DNA, the CDR3 is TGTGCCAGCAGTGGGGGAGGGACAGGGGCTTTCGAGCAGTACTTC. Translation: CASSGGGTGAFEQYF.